These 10 T cell receptor beta chains were sequenced from one sample in a study of blood T cell repertoires in COVID-19. Produced via immunoSEQ multiplex PCR; TCRdb's table is partial and in-frame only. The sample contains approximately 46,000 clones, approximately 85% of which appear only once. Sample: peripheral blood. These receptors were obtained from a woman between 70 and 85 years old in a cohort sampled during active COVID-19.

The CDR3 sequence is CASSRGRDTQYF. CDR3 DNA: TGTGCCAGCAGCCGAGGTAGGGATACGCAGTATTTT. The chain couples TRBV11-2 to TRBJ2-3; no clear D. This CDR3 is built from 12 residues. The V end was cut by 5 bases, the J end by 6 bases, with 9 bases between. Germline assignment: CDR1 SGHAT and CDR2 FQNNGV.

The chain has TRBV28 and TRBJ1-2; no clear D. The CDR3 has 13 residues. V was pared by 4 bases and J by 8 bases, with 14 bases between. CDR1 and CDR2 (germline): MDHEN, SYDVKM. CDR3 nucleotide sequence: TGTGCCAGCAGTTCGGCGGGCCTCCGGGGCTACACCTTC. Translated, it gives CASSSAGLRGYTF.

The V call is TRBV28, the J call TRBJ1-5; weak D call: TRBD1 (6 bases). Trimming took off 6 bases at V and 2 bases at J, with 11 bases between the two ends. The germline gives CDR1 MDHEN, CDR2 SYDVKM. There are 14 residues in the CDR3. The CDR3 DNA is TGTGCCAGCAGACGTCCAGGGGGCAATCAGCCCCAGCATTTT. Its protein is CASRRPGGNQPQHF. The full variable domain, completed using reference TRBV28 and TRBJ1-5, is DVKVTQSSRYLVKRTGEKVFLECVQDMDHENMFWYRQDPGLGLRLIYFSYDVKMKEKGDIPEGYSVSREKKERFSLILESASTNQTSMYLCASRRPGGNQPQHFGDGTRLSIL.

The rearrangement links TRBV27 to TRBJ1-5, with D perhaps TRBD1 (6 bases). This CDR3 spans 16 amino acids. The germline V and J ends were trimmed by 0 bases and 4 bases, with 13 bases remaining between them. Germline CDR1 is MNHEY and CDR2 is SMNVEV (reference sequence). This CDR3 is CASSLSKSRGNQPQHF. In nucleotides, the CDR3 is TGTGCCAGCAGTTTATCGAAGTCCAGGGGAAATCAGCCCCAGCATTTT.

This sequence joins TRBV19 and TRBJ1-2, with no clear D. The CDR3 loop spans 14 amino acids. Deletions cut 5 bases from V and 4 bases from J, with 14 bases between. Germline assignment: CDR1 LNHDA and CDR2 SQIVND (reference sequence). CDR3 nucleotide sequence: TGTGCCAGTAGTGACCCAGGACTTGCCTATGGCTACACCTTC. The encoded protein is CASSDPGLAYGYTF. The complete variable domain, with remaining parts taken from reference TRBV19 and TRBJ1-2, reads DGGITQSPKYLFRKEGQNVTLSCEQNLNHDAMYWYRQDPGQGLRLIYYSQIVNDFQKGDIAEGYSVSREKKESFPLTVTSAQKNPTAFYLCASSDPGLAYGYTFGSGTRLTVV.

The rearrangement uses TRBV24-1 and TRBJ2-3, with 10 positions matching TRBD1. Germline lookup yields CDR1 KGHDR and CDR2 SFDVKD. The CDR3 has 17 amino acids. The J segment lost 2 bases and the V segment lost 1 base, leaving 5 bases of the junction unmatched. The CDR3 DNA follows: TGTGCCACCAGTGATTTCGGGACAGGGGTCCTCACAGATACGCAGTATTTT. Residues: CATSDFGTGVLTDTQYF.

The chain couples TRBV6-5 to TRBJ1-1; 10 bases line up with TRBD1. This CDR3 has 13 amino acids. Per the germline V gene, CDR1 is MNHEY and CDR2 is SVGAGI. V was pared by 8 bases and J by 6 bases, with 6 bases of the junction left unmatched. The CDR3 DNA reads as TGTGCCAGCTGGACAGGGGGGGAGTCTGAAGCTTTCTTT. Amino acid sequence: CASWTGGESEAFF.

DNA of the CDR3: TGTGCCAGCAGCTTGGCAGGGATCGACGAGCAGTACTTC. Its protein is CASSLAGIDEQYF. The chain employs TRBV11-3 and TRBJ2-7, with a weak D call TRBD1 (5 bases). This CDR3 contains 13 residues. Germline CDR1 is SGHNT and CDR2 is YENEEA. V was clipped by 3 bases and J by 5 bases, with 11 bases between them.

J is TRBJ2-3 and V is TRBV28; TRBD2 aligns across 8 bases. Germline loops: CDR1 MDHEN, CDR2 SYDVKM. CDR3 size: 17 residues. Losses at the gene ends were 2 bases for V and 0 bases for J; bases not matched to a gene: 7. This CDR3 is CASSLPTSGLSTDTQYF. In nucleotides, the CDR3 is TGTGCCAGCAGTTTACCAACTAGCGGACTGAGCACAGATACGCAGTATTTT.

This chain joins TRBV6-1 and TRBJ2-7; D unclear. CDR3 length: 14 residues. Germline loops: CDR1 MNHNS, CDR2 SASEGT. Trimming took off 2 bases at V and 3 bases at J, with 11 bases between the two ends. The CDR3 DNA sequence: TGTGCCAGCAGTGAATCAGGCCTCGTCTACGAGCAGTACTTC. It codes for CASSESGLVYEQYF.